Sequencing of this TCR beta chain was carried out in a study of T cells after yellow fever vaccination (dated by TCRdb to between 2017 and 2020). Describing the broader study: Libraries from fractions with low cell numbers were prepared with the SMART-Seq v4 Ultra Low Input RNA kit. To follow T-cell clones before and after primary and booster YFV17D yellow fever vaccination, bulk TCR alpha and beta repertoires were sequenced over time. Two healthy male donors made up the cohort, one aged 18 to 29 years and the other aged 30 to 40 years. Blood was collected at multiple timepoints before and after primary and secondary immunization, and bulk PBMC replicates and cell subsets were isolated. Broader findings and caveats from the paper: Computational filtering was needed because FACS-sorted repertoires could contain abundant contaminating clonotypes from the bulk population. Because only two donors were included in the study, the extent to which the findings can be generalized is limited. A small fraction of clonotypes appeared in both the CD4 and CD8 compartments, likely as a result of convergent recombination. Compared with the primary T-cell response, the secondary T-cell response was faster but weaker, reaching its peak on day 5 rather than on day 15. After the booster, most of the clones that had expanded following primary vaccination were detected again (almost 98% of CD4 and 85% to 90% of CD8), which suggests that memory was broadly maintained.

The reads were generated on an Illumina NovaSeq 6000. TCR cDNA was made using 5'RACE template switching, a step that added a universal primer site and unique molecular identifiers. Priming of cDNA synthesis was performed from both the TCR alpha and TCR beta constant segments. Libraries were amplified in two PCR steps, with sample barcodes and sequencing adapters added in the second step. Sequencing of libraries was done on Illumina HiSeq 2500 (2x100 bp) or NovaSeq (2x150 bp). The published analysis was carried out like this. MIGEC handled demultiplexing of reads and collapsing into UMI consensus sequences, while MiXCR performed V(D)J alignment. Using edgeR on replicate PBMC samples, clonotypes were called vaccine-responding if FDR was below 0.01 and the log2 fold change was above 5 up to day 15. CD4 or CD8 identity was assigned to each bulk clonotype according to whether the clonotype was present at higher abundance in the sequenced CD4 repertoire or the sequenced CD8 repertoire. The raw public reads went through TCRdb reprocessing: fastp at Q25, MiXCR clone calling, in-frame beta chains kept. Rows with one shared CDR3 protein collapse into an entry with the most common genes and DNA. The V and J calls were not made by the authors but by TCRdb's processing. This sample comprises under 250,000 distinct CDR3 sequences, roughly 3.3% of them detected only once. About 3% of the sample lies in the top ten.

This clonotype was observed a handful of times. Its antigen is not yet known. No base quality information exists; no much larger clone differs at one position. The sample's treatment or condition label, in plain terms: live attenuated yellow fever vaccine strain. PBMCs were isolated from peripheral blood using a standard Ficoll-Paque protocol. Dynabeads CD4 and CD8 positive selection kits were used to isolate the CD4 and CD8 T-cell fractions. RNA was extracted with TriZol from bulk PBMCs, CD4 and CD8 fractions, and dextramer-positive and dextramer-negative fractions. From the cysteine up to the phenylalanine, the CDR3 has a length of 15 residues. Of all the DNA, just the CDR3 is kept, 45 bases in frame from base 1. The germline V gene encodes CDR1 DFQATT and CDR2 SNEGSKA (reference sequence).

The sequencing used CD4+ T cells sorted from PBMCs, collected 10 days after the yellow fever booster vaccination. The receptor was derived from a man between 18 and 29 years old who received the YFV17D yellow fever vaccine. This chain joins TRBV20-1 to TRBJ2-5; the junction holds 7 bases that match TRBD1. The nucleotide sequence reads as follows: TGCAGCGCGAGTCGAAGGGGGCCACCCCAAGAGACCCAGTACTTC. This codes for CSASRRGPPQETQYF.